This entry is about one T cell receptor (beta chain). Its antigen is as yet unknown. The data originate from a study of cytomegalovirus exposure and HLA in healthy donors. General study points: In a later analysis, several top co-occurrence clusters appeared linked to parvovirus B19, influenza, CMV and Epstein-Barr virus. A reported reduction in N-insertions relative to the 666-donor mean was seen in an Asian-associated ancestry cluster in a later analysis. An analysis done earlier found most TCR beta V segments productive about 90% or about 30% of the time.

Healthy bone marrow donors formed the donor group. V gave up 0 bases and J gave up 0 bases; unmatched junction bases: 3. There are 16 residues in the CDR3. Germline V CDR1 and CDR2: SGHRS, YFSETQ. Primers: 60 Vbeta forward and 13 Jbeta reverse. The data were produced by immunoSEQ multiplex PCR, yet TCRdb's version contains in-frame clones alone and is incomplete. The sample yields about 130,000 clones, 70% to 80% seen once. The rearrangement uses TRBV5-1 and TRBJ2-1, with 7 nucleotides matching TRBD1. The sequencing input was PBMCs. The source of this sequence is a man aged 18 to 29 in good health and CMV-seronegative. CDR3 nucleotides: TGCGCCAGCAGCTTGGAGACAGGGCCCTCCTACAATGAGCAGTTCTTC. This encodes CASSLETGPSYNEQFF.